The 8 T cell receptor beta chains below were found in one sample sequenced in a study of cytomegalovirus exposure and HLA in healthy donors. A multiplex PCR was run with 60 Vbeta primers and 13 Jbeta primers. Clones were sequenced by immunoSEQ multiplex PCR, and TCRdb holds only the in-frame ones, with some missing. The profile covers 170,000 or so clones, with roughly 82% appearing a single time and roughly 1.7% taken by the ten largest. The sample taken for sequencing was PBMCs. The receptors shown here come from a woman aged 25 to 45 in good health and CMV-seronegative.

The chain employs TRBV9 and TRBJ2-6, with 10 bases lining up with TRBD1. In germline, CDR1 is SGDLS, CDR2 YYNGEE. V dropped 2 bases and J dropped 4; count of bases not matched to a gene: 12. This CDR3 contains 19 residues. As DNA, the CDR3 is TGTGCCAGCAGCGTCCACGCCGGGACAGGGGATCTCGGGGCCAACGTCCTGACTTTC. Translation: CASSVHAGTGDLGANVLTF.

This CDR3 reads CASSPVQGKLGTEAFF. CDR3 DNA: TGTGCCAGCTCACCAGTCCAGGGCAAGCTCGGGACTGAAGCTTTCTTT. The chain uses TRBV18 and TRBJ1-1, with D possibly TRBD1 on 5 matching bases. Trimming cost V 2 bases and J 5 bases, with 18 bases left between them. The CDR3 has 16 amino acids. From germline, CDR1 is KGHSH and CDR2 LQKENI.

V usage is TRBV4-3 and J usage is TRBJ1-1; D gene ambiguous. The CDR3 is made up of 15 amino acids. V lost 1 base and J lost 1, with 10 bases in between. Per germline, CDR1 LGHNA and CDR2 YSLEER. The CDR3 DNA sequence: TGCGCCAGCAGCCAAGGGCTTTCTTGGAACACTGAAGCTTTCTTT. The encoded protein is CASSQGLSWNTEAFF.

The chain recombines TRBV13 with TRBJ2-5, with 8 bases lining up with TRBD2. CDR1 and CDR2 from the germline V gene are PRHDT and FYEKMQ (reference sequence). CDR3 length: 11 residues. The trim removed 4 bases at V and 11 bases at J, leaving 3 bases unmatched. CDR3: CASSYGGEQYF. CDR3 sequence (DNA): TGTGCCAGCAGCTACGGGGGGGAGCAGTACTTC. The entire variable domain, with the rest obtained from reference TRBV13 and TRBJ2-5, is as follows: AAGVIQSPRHLIKEKRETATLKCYPIPRHDTVYWYQQGPGQDPQFLISFYEKMQSDKGSIPDRFSAQQFSDYHSELNMSSLELGDSALYFCASSYGGEQYFGPGTRLLVL.

The chain joins TRBV5-4 to TRBJ2-7; the match to TRBD2 covers 10 bases. The CDR3 runs to 14 residues. Trimming removed 0 bases from V and 6 bases from J; junction bases left unmatched: 3. Germline CDR1 is SGHNT and CDR2 is YYREEE (reference sequence). The CDR3 loop reads CASSLASGSIEQYF. The CDR3 region has the DNA TGTGCCAGCAGCTTGGCTAGCGGGAGTATCGAGCAGTACTTC.

The gene calls are TRBV5-1 and TRBJ1-3; unclear D gene. The CDR3 spans 15 residues. V was shortened by 0 bases and J by 1 base, with 8 bases between the two germline ends. The germline gives CDR1 SGHRS, CDR2 YFSETQ. The CDR3 protein is CASSLDGQSGNTIYF. The CDR3 DNA reads TGCGCCAGCAGCTTGGATGGGCAATCTGGAAACACCATATATTTT.

V and J are TRBV28 and TRBJ1-1; TRBD1 matches 9 bases. The CDR3 extends over 15 amino acids. Per germline, CDR1 MDHEN and CDR2 SYDVKM. V gave up 7 bases and J gave up 3 bases; unmatched junction bases: 9. The CDR3 nucleotides are TGTGCCAGCACGAATCCGGGACAGGGCCACACTGAAGCTTTCTTT. Its translation: CASTNPGQGHTEAFF.

This clone turned up a few times. This rearrangement joins TRBV7-2 to TRBJ1-2; 7 bases line up with TRBD1. Trimming removed 6 bases from V and 2 bases from J; junction bases left unmatched: 9. The CDR3 runs to 15 residues. Germline CDR1 and CDR2: SGHTA and FQGNSA. CDR3 DNA sequence: TGTGCCAGCAGTAATCAACCGGGACAGAACTATGGCTACACCTTC. Translated, it gives CASSNQPGQNYGYTF.